The following is a T cell receptor beta chain sequence with its context. Its antigen is currently unknown. The CDR3 extends over 14 amino acids. V was trimmed by 6 bases and J by 9 bases, leaving 15 bases between them. Looked up from germline, CDR1 is MNHNY and CDR2 is SVGAGI (reference sequence). These data are taken from a study of cytomegalovirus exposure and HLA in healthy donors. A multiplex PCR was run with 60 Vbeta primers and 13 Jbeta primers. TCRdb's copy holds only in-frame clones and misses some; the assay was immunoSEQ multiplex PCR. The table includes about 130,000 clones, roughly 82% detected once. Among the donors, all were healthy bone marrow donors. Study-level findings and limits: About 87% or about 30% of the time was how often most TCR beta V segments were productive, according to an earlier analysis. Presence/absence results assume similar sequencing depth per donor, which may not hold. With later analysis, a missense DCLRE1C variant became linked to TCR beta V- and J-gene trimming.

Sequencing was performed on PBMCs. This receptor was obtained from a man aged 45 to 65 in good health and CMV-seronegative. The rearrangement links TRBV6-6 to TRBJ1-6, with unresolved D. DNA for the CDR3: TGTGCCAGCAGCTCCCACACCCCGCCTTCACCCCTCCACTTT. Its protein product is CASSSHTPPSPLHF.